This record looks at one TCR beta chain sequence and its context. This entry belongs to a study of blood T cell repertoires in COVID-19. Across the study: Sites across the United States, Italy and Spain contributed samples from acute and convalescent COVID-19. PBMCs, B-cell-depleted T cells, or T cells were the source of the cDNA or gDNA that made up the material.

Some clones are missing from TCRdb's copy, which holds only in-frame ones; the method was immunoSEQ multiplex PCR. Among roughly 200,000 clones listed, 89% were seen once. V trimming: 0 bases; J trimming: 7 bases; junction bases outside the gene matches: 8. CDR3 length: 14 amino acids. Germline lookup yields CDR1 GTSNPN and CDR2 SVGIG (reference sequence). Living in about 25 US areas, the participants were between 18 and 89 years of age. The receptor was isolated from a woman aged 40 to 49 with acute COVID-19. The rearrangement links TRBV30 to TRBJ1-2; 7 nucleotides match TRBD1. Sequencing used PBMCs or T cells enriched from blood (not recorded which). The CDR3 protein is CAWSVFRGQGGYTF. In DNA form, the CDR3 reads TGTGCCTGGAGTGTGTTTAGGGGGCAAGGTGGCTACACCTTC.